Ten or more counts support the clone carrying this T cell receptor beta chain. V trimming: 1 base; J trimming: 5 bases; junction bases outside the gene matches: 8. The CDR3 sequence is 15 residues long. CDR1 and CDR2 from the germline V gene are GTSNPN and SVGIG (reference sequence). The data were obtained in a study of T cells in Graves' hyperthyroidism and ophthalmopathy. The CDR3 regions of TCR beta were amplified from RNA transcripts. The TCR CDR3 first-round RT-PCR relied on the HTBI primer set. In TCRdb, the multiplex PCR reads were re-called with MiXCR into one record per CDR3 protein. The sample has approximately 380,000 distinct CDR3 sequences, 15% to 20% seen once; the top ten hold 3.7%.

Sequencing was performed on blood. J is TRBJ1-2 and V is TRBV30, with 9 bases fitting TRBD1. The sequence came from a woman younger than 30 with Graves' hyperthyroidism. CDR3 residues: CAWSAGDRGRYGYTF. The CDR3 DNA is TGTGCCTGGAGTGCCGGTGACAGGGGGAGATATGGCTACACCTTC.